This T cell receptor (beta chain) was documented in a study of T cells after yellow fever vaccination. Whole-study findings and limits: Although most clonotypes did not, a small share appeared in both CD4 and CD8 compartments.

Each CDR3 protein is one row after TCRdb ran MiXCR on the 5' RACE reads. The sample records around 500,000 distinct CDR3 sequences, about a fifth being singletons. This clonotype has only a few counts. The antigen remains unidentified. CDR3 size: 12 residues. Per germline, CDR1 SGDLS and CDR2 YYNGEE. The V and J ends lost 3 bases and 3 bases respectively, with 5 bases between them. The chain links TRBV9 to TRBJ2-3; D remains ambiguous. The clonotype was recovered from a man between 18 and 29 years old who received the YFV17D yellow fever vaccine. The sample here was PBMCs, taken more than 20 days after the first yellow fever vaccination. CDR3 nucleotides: TGTGCCAGCAGCGGACAAACAGATACGCAGTATTTT. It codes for CASSGQTDTQYF. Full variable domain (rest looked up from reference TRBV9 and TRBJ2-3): DSGVTQTPKHLITATGQRVTLRCSPRSGDLSVYWYQQSLDQGLQFLIQYYNGEERAKGNILERFSAQQFPDLHSELNLSSLELGDSALYFCASSGQTDTQYFGPGTRLTVL.